Listed here are 18 T cell receptor beta chains from one sample, sequenced in a study of T cells in Graves' hyperthyroidism and ophthalmopathy. RNA transcripts provided the source from which TCR beta CDR3 regions were amplified. The TCR CDR3 first-round RT-PCR relied on the HTBI primer set. TCRdb re-called the multiplex PCR reads through MiXCR, storing one row per CDR3 protein. This sample has about 610,000 distinct CDR3 sequences, with approximately 15% found just once. The sample was blood. The receptors here all came from a woman aged 40-49 years with Graves' ophthalmopathy.

The sample holds many counts of this clonotype. This chain joins TRBV6-5 and TRBJ1-1, with D tentatively TRBD1 (6 bases). There are 12 residues in the CDR3. Germline assignment: CDR1 MNHEY and CDR2 SVGAGI. V lost 2 bases and J lost 8, with 9 bases in between. As DNA, the CDR3 is TGTGCCAGCAGTTACCCCCAGGGGGAAGCTTTCTTT. Amino acids: CASSYPQGEAFF.

In this sample, this clonotype turned up many times. The chain uses TRBV29-1 and TRBJ2-7; 10 bases map to TRBD1. In germline, CDR1 is SQVTM, CDR2 ANQGSEA. CDR3 length equals 13 residues. Trimming at V came to 6 bases and at J to 5 bases, leaving 7 bases not matched to a gene. The CDR3 is CSVDRQGANEQYF. The CDR3 DNA follows: TGCAGCGTCGATAGACAGGGGGCCAACGAGCAGTACTTC.

This clonotype has at least ten counts. The rearrangement uses TRBV4-1 and TRBJ1-1; D is undetermined. Trimming took 1 base from V and 1 from J, leaving 7 bases between them. The CDR3 is 14 amino acids. Germline values: CDR1 MGHRA, CDR2 YSYEKL. CDR3 nucleotides: TGCGCCAGCAGCCAAGTATGGGAGAACACTGAAGCTTTCTTT. Amino acid sequence: CASSQVWENTEAFF.

This clonotype was recorded at least ten times. The chain is built from TRBV19 and TRBJ1-2; D remains ambiguous. From germline, CDR1 is LNHDA and CDR2 SQIVND (reference sequence). CDR3 size: 12 residues. V was pared by 4 bases and J by 3 bases, with 6 bases between. CDR3 loop: CASSNGDYGYTF. The CDR3 bases are TGTGCCAGTAGTAACGGGGACTATGGCTACACCTTC.

This clonotype was seen ten or more times. The chain employs TRBV7-2 and TRBJ2-5; a weak D match, TRBD1 (5 bases). Germline V gene sequence: CDR1 SGHTA, CDR2 FQGNSA. Trimming shortened V by 4 bases and J by 2 bases, and 11 bases separated the two germline ends. The CDR3 covers 14 residues. The CDR3 is CASSSQTVQETQYF. CDR3 bases: TGTGCCAGCAGCTCCCAGACAGTGCAAGAGACCCAGTACTTC.

In this sample, this clonotype turned up many times. The V gene is TRBV4-2, the J gene TRBJ2-4; D may be TRBD2 (5 bases). The CDR3 has 18 residues. Germline assignment: CDR1 LGHNA and CDR2 YNFKEQ. V shed 0 bases and J shed 0 bases, with 15 bases lying between them. DNA for the CDR3: TGTGCCAGCAGCCAAGATTTGAGAAGCGGTTTAGCCAAAAACATTCAGTACTTC. Protein product: CASSQDLRSGLAKNIQYF.

The sample holds many counts of this clonotype. V gene TRBV28 combines with J gene TRBJ2-7; D gene ambiguous. Trimming took off 7 bases at V and 1 base at J, with 11 bases between the two ends. This CDR3 region has 13 residues. Germline CDR1 reads MDHEN; CDR2 reads SYDVKM. The CDR3 coding sequence is TGTGCCAGCACCTTGGGCGGTTCCTACGAGCAGTACTTC. It yields the protein CASTLGGSYEQYF.

V gene TRBV6-1 combines with J gene TRBJ2-7; TRBD2 matches 7 bases. This CDR3 contains 13 residues. The V gene end was trimmed by 3 bases and the J gene end by 9 bases; junction bases not matched to a gene: 8. The V gene's germline CDR1 is MNHNS and CDR2 SASEGT. The CDR3 sequence is CASSDQRGKWQYF. The CDR3 coding sequence is TGTGCCAGCAGTGACCAGCGGGGAAAGTGGCAGTACTTC.

This clonotype was picked up many times. The CDR3 loop is CASNPDSQKAFF. CDR3 DNA sequence: TGTGCCAGCAACCCGGACAGCCAAAAAGCTTTCTTT. This chain uses TRBV2 with TRBJ1-1, with D tentatively TRBD1 (6 bases). Trimming took 7 bases from V and 9 from J, leaving 15 bases between them. This CDR3 has 12 amino acids. Germline CDR1 reads SNHLY; CDR2 reads FYNNEI. Full variable domain (outside the CDR3, taken from reference TRBV2 and TRBJ1-1): EPEVTQTPSHQVTQMGQEVILRCVPISNHLYFYWYRQILGQKVEFLVSFYNNEISEKSEIFDDQFSVERPDGSNFTLKIRSTKLEDSAMYFCASNPDSQKAFFGQGTRLTVV.

This clonotype was recorded many times. The chain is built from TRBV30 and TRBJ2-7, with D perhaps being TRBD1 or TRBD2 (5 bases each). Looked up from germline, CDR1 is GTSNPN and CDR2 is SVGIG (reference sequence). There are 14 residues in the CDR3. The V end was cut by 6 bases, the J end by 7 bases, with 22 bases between. CDR3 residues: CACSAPRVKREQYF. The CDR3 coding sequence is TGTGCCTGCTCCGCCCCCAGGGTCAAGCGGGAGCAGTACTTC.

This clonotype has at least ten counts. The gene calls are TRBV29-1 and TRBJ2-5; no reliable D call. The CDR3 length is 12 residues. Germline V gene lookup returns CDR1 SQVTM and CDR2 ANQGSEA. The V end lost 4 bases, the J end lost 5 bases, and 11 bases lay between the germline ends. The CDR3 DNA follows: TGCAGCGTTGCTGTGCAAGGCGAGACCCAGTACTTC. Residues: CSVAVQGETQYF. The complete variable domain, with remaining parts taken from reference TRBV29-1 and TRBJ2-5, reads SAVISQKPSRDICQRGTSLTIQCQVDSQVTMMFWYRQQPGQSLTLIATANQGSEATYESGFVIDKFPISRPNLTFSTLTVSNMSPEDSSIYLCSVAVQGETQYFGPGTRLLVL.

About this clonotype itself: One junction end does not reproduce the germline sequence, and a read error may be involved. The chain recombines TRBV5-1 with TRBJ1-2; D is perhaps TRBD1 (5 bases). Per germline, CDR1 SGHRS and CDR2 YFSETQ. The CDR3 is made up of 14 amino acids. The CDR3 bases are TGCGCCAGCAGCTTTGGGGGGACGGACTATGGCTGCACCTTC. This translates into CASSFGGTDYGCTF.

This clonotype was counted at least ten times. This chain links TRBV7-9 with TRBJ2-7; maybe TRBD2 (6 bases). CDR1 SEHNR and CDR2 FQNEAQ come from the germline V gene (reference sequence). The CDR3 length is 13 residues. V was clipped by 6 bases and J by 4 bases, with 13 bases between them. The CDR3 region is CASRSGPQYEQYF. The CDR3 coding sequence is TGTGCCAGCAGAAGCGGGCCCCAGTACGAGCAGTACTTC.

This clonotype was observed a handful of times. The V and J genes are TRBV19 and TRBJ2-5; 9 positions agree with TRBD2. J gave up 1 base and V 0 bases, and 6 bases lay outside the gene matches. This CDR3 contains 17 residues. Germline-derived CDR1 and CDR2 are LNHDA and SQIVND (reference sequence). This chain's CDR3 is CASSIDSGSIFQETQYF. DNA of the CDR3: TGTGCCAGTAGTATAGATAGCGGGAGTATCTTCCAAGAGACCCAGTACTTC.

This clonotype has ten or more counts. The chain is built from TRBV12-3 or TRBV12-4 and TRBJ2-2, with 10 bases matching TRBD2. The CDR3 contains 17 residues. Trimming cost V 6 bases and J 6 bases; bases outside gene matches: 13. The DNA of the CDR3 is TGTGCCAGCAGGGCTCTCCGTCTAGCGGGAGCCCCCGGGGAGCTGTTTTTT. Translating gives CASRALRLAGAPGELFF.

In this sample, this clonotype turned up many times. The chain joins TRBV12-3 or TRBV12-4 to TRBJ2-7; 8 bases are shared with TRBD1. The CDR3 sequence is 15 residues long. Trimming took 6 bases from V and 8 from J; bases not matched to a gene: 15. CDR3 residues: CASSIPGQGSTKQYF. The CDR3 DNA is TGTGCCAGCAGCATCCCCGGACAGGGCTCTACGAAGCAGTACTTC.

This clonotype was counted ten times or more. The rearrangement links TRBV2 to TRBJ1-2; TRBD1 agrees at 12 bases. This CDR3 is built from 14 residues. V shed 6 bases and J 8 bases; nucleotides not matched to a gene: 7. Germline CDR1 reads SNHLY; CDR2 reads FYNNEI. The CDR3 sequence is CASRGGTGGVGYTF. In DNA, the CDR3 is TGTGCCAGCAGAGGGGGGACAGGGGGCGTGGGCTACACCTTC.

A note on this clonotype: At one end the junction does not follow the germline gene, possibly because of a read error. The chain couples TRBV5-5 to TRBJ1-1, with 10 bases that match TRBD1. The germline gives CDR1 SGHKS, CDR2 YYEKEE (reference sequence). CDR3 length equals 16 residues. In nucleotides, the CDR3 is TGTGCCAGCAGCTTCCGGACAGGGGGTTTGAACACTGAGGCTTTCTTT. Amino acids: CASSFRTGGLNTEAFF.